A single TCR beta chain is shown here with its context. Its antigen is not known. MiXCR, run by TCRdb on the PCR reads, gives a single entry per CDR3 protein. The sample includes approximately 90,000 distinct CDR3 sequences, 24% of them seen just once. This specimen comes from a study of molecular identifiers for immune sequencing clone quantification. This CDR3 is built from 18 residues. V shed 4 bases and J 1 base; nucleotides not matched to a gene: 8. Germline values: CDR1 LGHNA, CDR2 YSLEER. Study-level points and caveats: Sharing of a barcode by identical TCR molecules could cause highly expanded clone sizes to be underestimated. Whereas clones above 20 RNA copies held under 1% of naive-cell molecules, they held over 97% of effector molecules.

The sequencing input was naive CD8+ T cells from blood, with Jurkat cell RNA spiked in. This sample's subset: FACS-sorted CD8+CD4-CCR7+CD45RA+ naive T cells. The TCR was taken from a human donor in good health. Some libraries in this study had Jurkat cell RNA spiked in. V usage is TRBV4-3 and J usage is TRBJ2-2, with TRBD1 matching over 11 bases. CDR3 DNA: TGCGCCAGCAGCCCCGGACAGGGGGCATTTATGAACACCGGGGAGCTGTTTTTT. As protein: CASSPGQGAFMNTGELFF.